Listed here are 16 T cell receptor beta chains from one sample, sequenced in a study of blood T cell repertoires in COVID-19. Some clones are missing from TCRdb's copy, which holds only in-frame ones; the method was immunoSEQ multiplex PCR. The sample lists approximately 70,000 clones; more than 75% were seen once. Sequencing was carried out using peripheral blood. These receptors all stem from a human donor in a cohort sampled during active COVID-19.

This rearrangement joins TRBV19 to TRBJ1-2; 8 nucleotides agree with TRBD1. V gave up 3 bases and J gave up 4 bases; unmatched junction bases: 4. CDR1 and CDR2 from the germline V gene are LNHDA and SQIVND (reference sequence). The CDR3 has 14 amino acids. CDR3 residues: CASSIRGQGYGYTF. The CDR3 bases are TGTGCCAGTAGTATCAGGGGGCAAGGCTATGGCTACACCTTC.

This chain connects TRBV9 to TRBJ1-3; D is possibly TRBD1 (6 bases). Germline V gene lookup returns CDR1 SGDLS and CDR2 YYNGEE. The germline V and J ends were trimmed by 0 bases and 3 bases, with 13 bases remaining between them. The CDR3 length is 16 residues. Here the CDR3 reads CASSVGAGAFGNTIYF. CDR3 DNA: TGTGCCAGCAGCGTAGGGGCAGGGGCCTTTGGAAACACCATATATTTT.

The chain employs TRBV5-1 and TRBJ1-1, with 7 positions matching TRBD1. Trimming cost V 1 base and J 0 bases; bases outside gene matches: 9. The germline V gene encodes CDR1 SGHRS and CDR2 YFSETQ. The CDR3 covers 17 residues. The CDR3 spells CASSLTGERHLNTEAFF. As DNA, the CDR3 is TGCGCCAGCAGCTTGACAGGGGAACGTCACTTGAACACTGAAGCTTTCTTT.

The V call is TRBV19, the J call TRBJ2-7; unclear D gene. Trimming shortened V by 1 base and J by 2 bases, and 9 bases separated the two germline ends. This CDR3 region has 14 residues. Germline V gene lookup returns CDR1 LNHDA and CDR2 SQIVND (reference sequence). CDR3 DNA sequence: TGTGCCAGTAGTATAGTCTTCGGTCCCTACGAGCAGTACTTC. It is translated as CASSIVFGPYEQYF.

The chain recombines TRBV3-1 (or the pseudogene TRBV3-2) with TRBJ2-1, with 12 nucleotides matching TRBD2. V shed 0 bases, J shed 3 bases, and the junction held 12 bases outside the gene matches. The CDR3 runs 20 residues. Germline CDR1 is LGHDT and CDR2 is YNNKEL (reference sequence). CDR3 sequence reads: CASSQDRTSGASVGYNEQFF. CDR3 sequence (DNA): TGTGCCAGCAGCCAAGATCGGACTAGCGGGGCGTCGGTGGGCTACAATGAGCAGTTCTTC.

Points on this clone: Other nucleotide sequences in the sample specify the same CDR3. The chain links TRBV27 to TRBJ1-4; 7 bases agree with TRBD1. CDR3 size: 16 residues. Germline trimming cut 4 bases from V and 1 base from J; bases unmatched to any gene: 6. Germline lookup yields CDR1 MNHEY and CDR2 SMNVEV (reference sequence). The CDR3 DNA sequence: TGTGCCAGCAGTTCAAGACAGGGAAGAACTAATGAAAAACTGTTTTTT. It is translated as CASSSRQGRTNEKLFF.

V is TRBV27 and J is TRBJ1-1, with D unclear. The CDR3 is 14 residues long. CDR1 and CDR2 from the germline V gene are MNHEY and SMNVEV (reference sequence). The V and J ends lost 3 bases and 1 base respectively, with 9 bases between them. The CDR3 region has the DNA TGTGCCAGCAGTTTCGGTCCCCCGAACACTGAAGCTTTCTTT. This encodes CASSFGPPNTEAFF.

V and J are TRBV5-4 and TRBJ2-7; D is possibly TRBD2 (8 bases). The CDR3 is 14 residues long. Germline lookup yields CDR1 SGHNT and CDR2 YYREEE (reference sequence). The V and J ends lost 4 bases and 3 bases respectively, with 14 bases between them. Here the CDR3 reads CASSAGGQIYEQYF. Written as DNA, the CDR3 is TGTGCCAGCAGCGCGGGGGGACAGATCTACGAGCAGTACTTC.

The rearrangement links TRBV7-8 to TRBJ1-1, with 8 bases fitting TRBD1. This CDR3 comprises 16 residues. CDR1 is SGHVS, CDR2 FQNEAQ, per germline. V lost 6 bases to trimming and J lost 0 bases; unmatched junction nucleotides: 9. In DNA form, the CDR3 reads TGTGCCAGCAGTCCAAGGGCGGACAGGGTGAACACTGAAGCTTTCTTT. It specifies CASSPRADRVNTEAFF.

The V gene is TRBV7-2, the J gene TRBJ2-1; D call uncertain. The CDR3 sequence is 14 residues long. Germline CDR1 SGHTA, CDR2 FQGNSA. Trimming pared 4 bases from V and 5 bases from J, leaving 12 bases between. The CDR3: CASSSLPNNNEQFF. The CDR3 DNA reads as TGTGCCAGCAGCTCCCTCCCTAATAACAATGAGCAGTTCTTC.

Concerning this clone: The junction departs from the called germline gene at one end, perhaps through a read error. V is TRBV4-1 and J is TRBJ2-7; TRBD1 might be the D (5 bases). The CDR3 is 19 residues long. CDR1 MGHRA and CDR2 YSYEKL come from the germline V gene. The CDR3 DNA is TGCGCCAGCAGCCAACGTCTGCCTGGCTTTTTGCAGGGCTCCCACGAGCAGTACTTC. This sequence encodes CASSQRLPGFLQGSHEQYF.

The chain employs TRBV7-9 and TRBJ2-1, with TRBD2 matching 13 bases. The junction had 6 bases not matched to a gene; V was cut back by 5 bases and J by 5 bases. The CDR3 has 16 residues. CDR1 and CDR2 from the germline V gene are SEHNR and FQNEAQ (reference sequence). The CDR3 loop reads CASSIGGTSGNNEQFF. CDR3 nucleotides: TGTGCCAGCAGCATAGGAGGGACTAGCGGGAACAATGAGCAGTTCTTC.

The chain couples TRBV10-1 to TRBJ1-1, with a possible D match to TRBD1 (6 bases). The CDR3 totals 14 residues. In germline, CDR1 is WNHNN, CDR2 SYGVQD (reference sequence). Between the trimmed V and J ends, which lost 5 bases and 1 base, there was a span of 11 bases. CDR3 amino acids: CASSKHRANTEAFF. CDR3 DNA: TGCGCCAGCAGTAAACACAGGGCGAACACTGAAGCTTTCTTT.

This sequence joins TRBV11-2 and TRBJ1-1, with D possibly TRBD1 on 5 matching bases. The CDR3 consists of 15 residues. Trimming stripped 5 bases from V and 2 bases from J, with 15 bases between. CDR1 is SGHAT, CDR2 FQNNGV, per germline. As DNA, the CDR3 is TGTGCCAGCAGCCTCACGGACACCCTCAACACTGAAGCTTTCTTT. Translation: CASSLTDTLNTEAFF. The full variable domain, rest sourced from reference TRBV11-2 and TRBJ1-1, is EAGVAQSPRYKIIEKRQSVAFWCNPISGHATLYWYQQILGQGPKLLIQFQNNGVVDDSQLPKDRFSAERLKGVDSTLKIQPAKLEDSAVYLCASSLTDTLNTEAFFGQGTRLTVV.

V usage is TRBV6-1 and J usage is TRBJ2-6, with 8 bases lining up with TRBD2. V shed 4 bases and J 1 base; nucleotides not matched to a gene: 6. Germline-derived CDR1 and CDR2 are MNHNS and SASEGT. CDR3 length: 17 residues. Written as DNA, the CDR3 is TGTGCCAGCAGTGGAAGGCGGGGGGTATCTGGGGCCAACGTCCTGACTTTC. Protein sequence: CASSGRRGVSGANVLTF.

The V gene is TRBV4-3, the J gene TRBJ2-4; the D gene is possibly TRBD1 (6 bases). This CDR3 spans 14 amino acids. Germline loops: CDR1 LGHNA, CDR2 YSLEER. V was trimmed by 0 bases and J by 8 bases, leaving 11 bases between them. CDR3 sequence reads: CASSQDPGVDIQYF. As DNA, the CDR3 is TGCGCCAGCAGCCAAGACCCAGGGGTGGACATTCAGTACTTC.